Below are 8 T cell receptor beta chains sequenced from a single sample in a study of T cells in localized non-small cell lung cancer. The repertoire was sequenced with immunoSEQ multiplex PCR; TCRdb's copy has only in-frame clones and lacks some. The sample holds about 20,000 clones; over 80% are singletons and the top ten take approximately 12%. This sample comprised PBMCs, obtained before any cancer treatment. These receptors all come from a man between 40 and 70 years old with stage II squamous cell lung carcinoma.

The chain joins TRBV2 to TRBJ2-5; D is undetermined. In germline, CDR1 is SNHLY, CDR2 FYNNEI. The CDR3 runs 14 residues. Trimming cost V 2 bases and J 0 bases, with 7 bases left between them. CDR3 DNA: TGTGCCAGCAGTGAACCCGCAAACCAAGAGACCCAGTACTTC. This encodes CASSEPANQETQYF.

J is TRBJ1-3 and V is TRBV18; D unclear. Germline CDR1 KGHSH, CDR2 LQKENI. Trimming pared 2 bases from V and 0 bases from J, leaving 14 bases between. The CDR3 length is 17 residues. This CDR3 is CASSPTAGRNSGNTIYF. In DNA form, the CDR3 reads TGTGCCAGCTCACCAACTGCTGGACGCAACTCTGGAAACACCATATATTTT.

This sequence joins TRBV9 and TRBJ1-2; TRBD1 is a possible D gene (6 bases). V shed 4 bases and J shed 2 bases, with 18 bases lying between them. From germline, CDR1 is SGDLS and CDR2 YYNGEE. This CDR3 has 16 amino acids. The CDR3 region is CASSPGGGLENYGYTF. The CDR3 coding sequence is TGTGCCAGCAGCCCGGGGGGCGGGTTAGAGAACTATGGCTACACCTTC.

V usage is TRBV2 and J usage is TRBJ1-1; no definite D call. Deletions cut 6 bases from V and 4 bases from J, with 15 bases between. Germline loops: CDR1 SNHLY, CDR2 FYNNEI. The CDR3 is 14 residues long. Written as DNA, the CDR3 is TGTGCCAGCAGCATAGGAGGGATGAGCACTGAAGCTTTCTTT. Protein product: CASSIGGMSTEAFF.

A remark on this clone: The sample holds other DNA sequences that translate to the same CDR3. The V and J genes are TRBV5-1 and TRBJ2-1, with D possibly called TRBD1 or TRBD2 (6 bases each). Trimming pared 2 bases from V and 0 bases from J, leaving 15 bases between. Per germline, CDR1 SGHRS and CDR2 YFSETQ. This CDR3 spans 17 amino acids. In DNA, the CDR3 is TGCGCCAGCAGCTTCACTCCGGAGGGGGGCTCCTACAATGAGCAGTTCTTC. As protein: CASSFTPEGGSYNEQFF. The variable domain in full, with the rest retrieved from reference TRBV5-1 and TRBJ2-1, is KAGVTQTPRYLIKTRGQQVTLSCSPISGHRSVSWYQQTPGQGLQFLFEYFSETQRNKGNFPGRFSGRQFSNSRSEMNVSTLELGDSALYLCASSFTPEGGSYNEQFFGPGTRLTVL.

The chain recombines TRBV28 with TRBJ2-5; D gene ambiguous. The CDR3 consists of 13 residues. Germline values: CDR1 MDHEN, CDR2 SYDVKM. Trimming pared 3 bases from V and 11 bases from J, leaving 16 bases between. As DNA, the CDR3 is TGTGCCAGCAGTTTCACTCCCTCGGTGGAGCAGTACTTC. It translates to CASSFTPSVEQYF.

The rearrangement links TRBV5-1 to TRBJ2-6; 10 positions match TRBD1. The CDR3 loop spans 18 amino acids. V shed 4 bases and J 0 bases; nucleotides not matched to a gene: 7. Germline V gene data show CDR1 as SGHRS and CDR2 as YFSETQ. DNA of the CDR3: TGCGCCAGCAGCGATCCGGGACAGGGGCTCTCTGGGGCCAACGTCCTGACTTTC. This codes for CASSDPGQGLSGANVLTF.

This chain's CDR3 is CASRSSGDSLSQGYTF. The CDR3 bases are TGCGCCAGCAGGTCCTCGGGAGACTCCTTGTCCCAAGGCTACACCTTC. The chain employs TRBV5-1 and TRBJ1-2; no firm D call. Germline-derived CDR1 and CDR2 are SGHRS and YFSETQ. The V gene lost 5 bases and the J gene lost 8 bases, with 25 bases spanning the gap. CDR3 length: 16 residues.